This is a list of T cell receptor beta chains from one sample in a study of blood T cell repertoires in COVID-19. Data came from immunoSEQ multiplex PCR; TCRdb stores just in-frame clones and leaves some out. The repertoire holds under 50,000 clones, with roughly nine tenths as singletons. Material for sequencing was peripheral blood. All receptors come from a man between 65 and 85 years old with active COVID-19. CDR3s include the opening cysteine and the closing phenylalanine or tryptophan. D genes are given only for firm matches. The listing skips clone size in some rows; elsewhere it reads once, few, many or a size class.

V gene: TRBV9
clone size: NA
J gene: TRBJ2-7
D gene: TRBD1
CDR3 protein: CASSVGAGGSYEQYF
CDR3 DNA: TGTGCCAGCAGCGTAGGGGCAGGGGGCTCCTACGAGCAGTACTTC

V gene: TRBV19
clone size: NA
J gene: TRBJ1-1
D gene: TRBD1
CDR3 protein: CASSTRSLGQGRGTEAFF
CDR3 DNA: TGTGCCAGTAGTACCCGAAGTCTGGGACAGGGTCGCGGCACTGAAGCTTTCTTT

V gene: TRBV19
clone size: NA
J gene: TRBJ1-4
D gene: NA
CDR3 protein: CASTDIHQRTGLLKLFF
CDR3 DNA: TGTGCCAGTACAGATATCCACCAACGGACGGGACTTTTAAAACTGTTTTTT

V gene: TRBV29-1
clone size: NA
J gene: TRBJ2-2
D gene: NA
CDR3 protein: CSATRPGTYTGELFF
CDR3 DNA: TGCAGCGCGACCAGACCAGGAACTTACACCGGGGAGCTGTTTTTT

V gene: TRBV20-1
clone size: NA
J gene: TRBJ1-4
D gene: TRBD1
CDR3 protein: CSASLSQGNNEKLFF
CDR3 DNA: TGCAGTGCTAGTCTCTCACAGGGGAATAATGAAAAACTGTTTTTT

V gene: TRBV6-5
clone size: NA
J gene: TRBJ2-5
D gene: NA
CDR3 protein: CASSYGSGGQETQYF
CDR3 DNA: TGTGCCAGCAGTTACGGGTCAGGAGGCCAAGAGACCCAGTACTTC

V gene: TRBV7-2
clone size: NA
J gene: TRBJ2-1
D gene: TRBD1
CDR3 protein: CASSKNRGNEQFF
CDR3 DNA: TGTGCCAGCAGCAAGAACAGGGGAAACGAGCAGTTCTTC

V gene: TRBV6-1
clone size: NA
J gene: TRBJ1-2
D gene: NA
CDR3 protein: CASSEKAEGTNYGYTF
CDR3 DNA: TGTGCCAGCAGTGAAAAGGCGGAGGGCACTAACTATGGCTACACCTTC

V gene: TRBV2
clone size: NA
J gene: TRBJ2-1
D gene: NA
CDR3 protein: CASSEALQLEQFF
CDR3 DNA: TGTGCCAGCAGTGAAGCGCTTCAGTTAGAGCAGTTCTTC

V gene: TRBV28
clone size: NA
J gene: TRBJ1-1
D gene: TRBD1
CDR3 protein: CASSLGTGGLGAFF
CDR3 DNA: TGTGCCAGCAGTTTAGGGACAGGGGGCCTGGGGGCTTTCTTT

V gene: TRBV18
clone size: NA
J gene: TRBJ1-2
D gene: NA
CDR3 protein: CASDDGNYGYTF
CDR3 DNA: TGTGCCAGCGATGACGGGAACTATGGCTACACCTTC

V gene: TRBV11-2
clone size: NA
J gene: TRBJ2-1
D gene: NA
CDR3 protein: CASSLASQRLYNEQFF
CDR3 DNA: TGTGCCAGCAGCTTAGCCTCGCAGCGGCTTTACAATGAGCAGTTCTTC

V gene: TRBV28
clone size: NA
J gene: TRBJ2-1
D gene: TRBD1
CDR3 protein: CASTRGGRFGEQFF
CDR3 DNA: TGTGCCTCCACACGAGGGGGCAGATTCGGTGAGCAGTTCTTC

V gene: TRBV4-3
clone size: NA
J gene: TRBJ2-1
D gene: TRBD2
CDR3 protein: CASSQDRAGGLNEQFF
CDR3 DNA: TGCGCCAGCAGCCAAGATCGGGCGGGGGGGCTGAATGAGCAGTTCTTC

V gene: TRBV5-3
clone size: NA
J gene: TRBJ1-1
D gene: TRBD1
CDR3 protein: CARSLPRTGGAENTEAFF
CDR3 DNA: TGTGCCAGAAGCTTGCCCAGGACAGGGGGCGCTGAGAACACTGAAGCTTTCTTT

V gene: TRBV5-4
clone size: NA
J gene: TRBJ2-2
D gene: TRBD1
CDR3 protein: CASSWRQGADTGELFF
CDR3 DNA: TGTGCCAGCAGCTGGAGACAGGGGGCTGACACCGGGGAGCTGTTTTTT

V gene: TRBV9
clone size: NA
J gene: TRBJ1-2
D gene: TRBD1
CDR3 protein: CASSETGDYGYTF
CDR3 DNA: TGTGCCAGCAGCGAGACAGGGGACTATGGCTACACCTTC

V gene: TRBV7-3
clone size: once
J gene: TRBJ2-1
D gene: NA
CDR3 protein: CASSLSPTRYNEQFF
CDR3 DNA: TGTGCCAGCAGCTTAAGCCCAACTCGGTACAATGAGCAGTTCTTC

V gene: TRBV4-1
clone size: NA
J gene: TRBJ2-7
D gene: TRBD1
CDR3 protein: CASSRPTNNPGQGDEQYF
CDR3 DNA: TGCGCCAGCAGCCGGCCCACCAACAACCCCGGACAGGGGGACGAGCAGTACTTC